These 24 T cell receptor beta chains came from one sample sequenced in a study of blood T cell repertoires in COVID-19. Sequencing used immunoSEQ multiplex PCR; TCRdb keeps in-frame clones, though not all of them. The profile covers 140,000 or so clones, with around 86% appearing a single time and about 4% taken by the ten largest. The specimen sequenced was peripheral blood. All receptors come from a woman aged 80 or over with acute or convalescent COVID-19.

The chain carries TRBV5-1 and TRBJ1-3, with 8 bases that match TRBD1. This CDR3 has 16 residues. Germline trimming cut 4 bases from V and 0 bases from J; bases unmatched to any gene: 6. CDR1 SGHRS and CDR2 YFSETQ come from the germline V gene. The CDR3 reads CASSPLTGGSGNTIYF. As DNA, the CDR3 is TGCGCCAGCAGCCCACTCACAGGGGGCTCTGGAAACACCATATATTTT.

The J gene is TRBJ2-7, the V gene TRBV11-2; D possibly corresponds to TRBD1 (5 bases). Trimming cost V 2 bases and J 2 bases, with 10 bases left between them. This CDR3 region has 14 residues. Per the germline V gene, CDR1 is SGHAT and CDR2 is FQNNGV. The CDR3 DNA sequence: TGTGCCAGCAGCTTATTGGGCAGGGCCTACGAGCAGTACTTC. This translates into CASSLLGRAYEQYF.

The rearrangement uses TRBV2 and TRBJ1-1, with 7 bases aligning to TRBD1. With 7 bases clipped from V and 0 bases from J, the junction kept 5 bases outside the gene matches. Germline-derived CDR1 and CDR2 are SNHLY and FYNNEI. The CDR3 is 14 residues long. The CDR3 DNA reads as TGTGCCAGCAAGGGCAGGGGGATGAACACTGAAGCTTTCTTT. Encoded protein: CASKGRGMNTEAFF. The whole variable domain, filled in from reference TRBV2 and TRBJ1-1, reads EPEVTQTPSHQVTQMGQEVILRCVPISNHLYFYWYRQILGQKVEFLVSFYNNEISEKSEIFDDQFSVERPDGSNFTLKIRSTKLEDSAMYFCASKGRGMNTEAFFGQGTRLTVV.

The chain has TRBV7-8 and TRBJ1-1; TRBD1 might be the D (5 bases). Trimming stripped 7 bases from V and 8 bases from J, with 14 bases between. CDR1 and CDR2 (germline): SGHVS, FQNEAQ. The CDR3 loop spans 12 amino acids. The CDR3 sequence: CASTPGADEAFF. Here the CDR3 DNA reads TGTGCCAGCACCCCTGGGGCGGACGAAGCTTTCTTT. Looking up the rest from reference TRBV7-8 and TRBJ1-1 gives the full variable domain: GAGVSQSPRYKVAKRGQDVALRCDPISGHVSLFWYQQALGQGPEFLTYFQNEAQLDKSGLPSDRFFAERPEGSVSTLKIQRTQQEDSAVYLCASTPGADEAFFGQGTRLTVV.

This CDR3 is CASGTRLAGDTDTQYF. CDR3 coding DNA: TGTGCCAGTGGAACTCGACTAGCGGGAGACACAGATACGCAGTATTTT. The chain joins TRBV19 to TRBJ2-3; 12 bases line up with TRBD2. Trimming removed 8 bases from V and 2 bases from J; junction bases left unmatched: 8. CDR3 length: 16 residues. CDR1 LNHDA and CDR2 SQIVND come from the germline V gene (reference sequence).

The chain joins TRBV7-7 to TRBJ2-5, with unresolved D. V was pared by 4 bases and J by 5 bases, with 26 bases between. This CDR3 has 18 amino acids. Germline V gives CDR1 SSHAT, CDR2 FNYEAQ (reference sequence). The DNA of the CDR3 is TGTGCCAGCAGCTCCCCCCCGGGTTGGGTGGGTCTCGATGAGACCCAGTACTTC. Protein product: CASSSPPGWVGLDETQYF.

The chain has TRBV5-1 and TRBJ2-1; tentative D call: TRBD2 (5 bases). Germline V CDR1 and CDR2: SGHRS, YFSETQ. This CDR3 is 16 amino acids long. With 2 bases removed from V and 0 bases from J, the gap between germline ends came to 12 bases. The CDR3 bases are TGCGCCAGCAGCTTACCGCGGGTTAGCTCCTACAATGAGCAGTTCTTC. Translation gives CASSLPRVSSYNEQFF.

The rearrangement joins TRBV14 to TRBJ1-1, with D uncertain. This CDR3 is 13 amino acids long. CDR1 is SGHDN and CDR2 is FVKESK in the germline V gene. The V end lost 5 bases, the J end lost 4 bases, and 11 bases lay between the germline ends. For the CDR3, the DNA is TGTGCCAGCAGCTCCAGTCGCGGCACTGAAGCTTTCTTT. This gives the protein CASSSSRGTEAFF.

The CDR3 here is CAISEPGFSGNTIYF. The CDR3 DNA is TGTGCCATCAGTGAGCCGGGGTTCTCTGGAAACACCATATATTTT. The chain joins TRBV10-3 to TRBJ1-3; D ambiguous. Trimming cost V 2 bases and J 0 bases, with 8 bases left between them. The CDR3 spans 15 residues. The germline V gene encodes CDR1 ENHRY and CDR2 SYGVKD.

This chain uses TRBV28 with TRBJ1-5; 7 nucleotides line up with TRBD1. The V gene's germline CDR1 is MDHEN and CDR2 SYDVKM. This CDR3 spans 17 amino acids. V shed 5 bases and J 4 bases; nucleotides not matched to a gene: 14. In DNA form, the CDR3 reads TGTGCCAGCAGTCCCCGGGGGACAGCTCGACGAAATCAGCCCCAGCATTTT. Its translation is CASSPRGTARRNQPQHF.

The rearrangement uses TRBV6-5 and TRBJ1-2; 9 nucleotides line up with TRBD1. The CDR3 loop spans 13 amino acids. CDR1 and CDR2 from the germline V gene are MNHEY and SVGAGI. Germline trimming cut 6 bases from V and 7 bases from J; bases unmatched to any gene: 6. The CDR3 reads CASRPTGGPGYTF. DNA of the CDR3: TGTGCCAGCAGACCTACAGGGGGCCCTGGCTACACCTTC.

There are a few counts of this clone. The chain is built from TRBV27 and TRBJ1-3; D might be TRBD1 (6 bases). The germline CDR1 and CDR2 sequences are MNHEY and SMNVEV (reference sequence). The CDR3 contains 15 residues. V dropped 8 bases and J dropped 2 bases, with 16 bases sitting between them. CDR3 sequence: CASYGAGATGNTIYF. The CDR3 bases are TGTGCCAGCTATGGCGCAGGGGCGACTGGAAACACCATATATTTT.

This clone was observed once. The V and J genes are TRBV19 and TRBJ1-5, with 9 bases matching TRBD1. This CDR3 has 16 amino acids. The V gene end was trimmed by 3 bases and the J gene end by 6 bases; junction bases not matched to a gene: 9. Looked up from germline, CDR1 is LNHDA and CDR2 is SQIVND (reference sequence). Written as DNA, the CDR3 is TGTGCCAGTAGTATTTGGGAGACAGGGGGAAGTCAGCCCCAGCATTTT. Translation gives CASSIWETGGSQPQHF.

The count of this clone is one. V gene TRBV5-1 combines with J gene TRBJ2-5; 9 bases are a match to TRBD1. Germline CDR1 SGHRS, CDR2 YFSETQ. V was pared by 1 base and J by 5 bases, with 3 bases of the junction left unmatched. The CDR3 loop spans 14 amino acids. CDR3 loop: CASSLTGQGETQYF. CDR3 nucleotide sequence: TGCGCCAGCAGCTTGACCGGACAGGGGGAGACCCAGTACTTC.

The chain carries TRBV2 and TRBJ2-7; tentatively, D is TRBD2 (6 bases). CDR1 and CDR2 (germline): SNHLY, FYNNEI. This CDR3 contains 14 residues. Deletions cut 6 bases from V and 2 bases from J, with 14 bases between. CDR3 loop: CASRSSGRPYEQYF. For the CDR3, the DNA is TGTGCCAGCAGGTCGAGCGGGCGGCCCTACGAGCAGTACTTC.

The rearrangement links TRBV28 to TRBJ2-4; TRBD1 matches at 8 bases. The junction had 7 bases not matched to a gene; V was cut back by 5 bases and J by 7 bases. The germline CDR1 and CDR2 sequences are MDHEN and SYDVKM. This CDR3 is built from 14 residues. CDR3 sequence (DNA): TGTGCCAGCAGTCCAGGGGGCGGAGCTAACATTCAGTACTTC. Amino acid sequence: CASSPGGGANIQYF.

V gene TRBV7-2 combines with J gene TRBJ2-1, with TRBD2 matching over 7 bases. The V segment lost 3 bases and the J segment 0 bases; nucleotides outside the gene matches: 2. There are 15 residues in the CDR3. CDR1 SGHTA and CDR2 FQGNSA come from the germline V gene. CDR3 nucleotide sequence: TGTGCCAGCAGCTTTAGCGGGCTCTCCTACAATGAGCAGTTCTTC. This sequence encodes CASSFSGLSYNEQFF.

A single count supports this clone. This rearrangement joins TRBV5-4 to TRBJ2-6; 12 bases are a match to TRBD1. Germline values: CDR1 SGHNT, CDR2 YYREEE (reference sequence). This CDR3 region has 17 residues. The ends lost 5 bases at V and 4 bases at J; junction bases unmatched: 7. For the CDR3, the DNA is TGTGCCAGCAGGAAGGGACAGGGGGCTTACGGGGCCAACGTCCTGACTTTC. It is translated as CASRKGQGAYGANVLTF.

The gene calls are TRBV5-4 and TRBJ1-2; no clear D gene. Trimming took off 3 bases at V and 9 bases at J, with 12 bases between the two ends. The CDR3 covers 12 residues. CDR1 is SGHNT, CDR2 YYREEE, per germline (reference sequence). CDR3 DNA: TGTGCCAGCAGCTCGCTGAGGGAGAGCTACACCTTC. Amino acids: CASSSLRESYTF.

V gene TRBV27 combines with J gene TRBJ2-7, with D possibly being TRBD1 (6 bases). V gave up 2 bases and J gave up 3 bases, with 11 bases separating them. This CDR3 spans 14 amino acids. Germline lookup yields CDR1 MNHEY and CDR2 SMNVEV (reference sequence). CDR3 DNA: TGTGCCAGCAGTTTAGGGGCCAGGGGCTACGAGCAGTACTTC. It is translated as CASSLGARGYEQYF.

This clone was seen just once. CDR3 sequence (DNA): TGTGCCAGCTCACCCTCACTCAGGGGAGAAGCTTTCTTT. Its translation is CASSPSLRGEAFF. The chain recombines TRBV18 with TRBJ1-1, with a weak D call TRBD1 (6 bases). CDR3 size: 13 residues. Germline values: CDR1 KGHSH, CDR2 LQKENI. The V end was cut by 3 bases, the J end by 8 bases, with 13 bases between.

V usage is TRBV11-3 and J usage is TRBJ2-5; 10 nucleotides agree with TRBD1. Germline V gene sequence: CDR1 SGHNT, CDR2 YENEEA. This CDR3 is built from 15 residues. V was clipped by 5 bases and J by 5 bases; unmatched bases: 8. CDR3 region: CASSLGTGAAETQYF. The CDR3 DNA reads as TGTGCCAGCAGCCTCGGGACAGGGGCTGCGGAGACCCAGTACTTC.

This clone is deemed medium-sized. The gene calls are TRBV25-1 and TRBJ2-3; D is unclear. Trimming removed 5 bases from V and 2 bases from J, with 17 bases in between. Germline lookup yields CDR1 MGHDK and CDR2 SYGVNS. CDR3 size: 16 residues. The CDR3: CASSHLSKIYTDTQYF. The DNA for the CDR3 is TGTGCCAGCAGTCATCTGAGCAAAATTTACACAGATACGCAGTATTTT.

The V gene is TRBV5-1, the J gene TRBJ1-6; possibly TRBD1 for D (6 bases). The CDR3 contains 15 residues. Trimming cost V 1 base and J 6 bases, with 11 bases left between them. Germline CDR1 SGHRS, CDR2 YFSETQ. CDR3 region: CASSLRSGVNSPLHF. The CDR3 DNA reads as TGCGCCAGCAGCTTGCGATCAGGGGTTAATTCACCCCTCCACTTT.